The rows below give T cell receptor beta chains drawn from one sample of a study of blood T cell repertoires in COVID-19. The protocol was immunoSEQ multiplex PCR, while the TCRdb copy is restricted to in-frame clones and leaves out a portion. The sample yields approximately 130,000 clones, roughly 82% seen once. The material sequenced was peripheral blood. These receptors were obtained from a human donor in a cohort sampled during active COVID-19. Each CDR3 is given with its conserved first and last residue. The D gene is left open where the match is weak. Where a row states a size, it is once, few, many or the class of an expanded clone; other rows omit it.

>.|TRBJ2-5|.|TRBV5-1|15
TGCGCCAGCAGCTTGGAGCCAGGGGCCCCCAACCTACCTTACTTC
CASSLEPGAPNLPYF
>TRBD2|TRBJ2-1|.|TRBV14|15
TGTGCCAGCAGCCAGACGGGGGGGGTCTACAATGAGCAGTTCTTC
CASSQTGGVYNEQFF
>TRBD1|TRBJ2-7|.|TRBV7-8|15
TGTGCCAGCAGGAAAACCGGGACAGGGGCCTACGAGCAGTACTTC
CASRKTGTGAYEQYF
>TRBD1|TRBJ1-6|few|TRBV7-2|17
TGTGCCAGCAGCAAGACCCGGGACAGGGGATGGAATTCACCCCTCCACTTT
CASSKTRDRGWNSPLHF
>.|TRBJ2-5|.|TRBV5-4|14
TGTGCCAGCAGCTTGTCGAGTTTCTGGGAGACCCAGTACTTC
CASSLSSFWETQYF
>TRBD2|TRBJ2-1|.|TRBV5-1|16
TGCGCCAGCAGCGTTACTAGCGGGGGGGCCTACAATGAGCAGTTCTTC
CASSVTSGGAYNEQFF
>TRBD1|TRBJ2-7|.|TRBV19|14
TGTGCCAGTAGCCCTGGACAGGTTATCTACGAGCAGTACTTC
CASSPGQVIYEQYF
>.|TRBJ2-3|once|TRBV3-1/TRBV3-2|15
TGTGCCAGCAGCCCCACCCCCGGGAGTTCAGATACGCAGTATTTT
CASSPTPGSSDTQYF
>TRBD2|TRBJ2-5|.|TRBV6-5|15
TGTGCCAGCAGTCAGACTAGCGGGGGCCAAGAGACCCAGTACTTC
CASSQTSGGQETQYF
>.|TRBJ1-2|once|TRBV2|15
TGTGCCAGCAACCCGAGTAAATTAGCTAACTATGGCTACACCTTC
CASNPSKLANYGYTF